This TCR beta chain was identified in a study of metastatic and nonmetastatic thyroid tumors. As for the study in general: Repertoire comparison spanned blood and tumor or nodule tissue of malignant and benign thyroid patients. Regarding the study as a whole: Significantly greater TCR beta diversity was reportedly found in malignant thyroid tumors than in benign nodules (in blood and tumor).

With respect to this clone: No antigen is known for it. Mismatch with germline at one junction end may stem from a read error.

Germline V gene data show CDR1 as DFQATT and CDR2 as SNEGSKA (reference sequence). This CDR3 region has 12 residues. Prior to thyroid surgery, none of the patients had received any treatment. Per the original methods: Clinicopathological groups supplied CDR3 differences that were used to build a distant-metastasis classifier for papillary thyroid cancer. TCRdb re-called clones via MiXCR from the PCR reads. These V and J calls rely on TCRdb rather than the paper's analysis. Found here are some 3,000 clones, more than 35% of them singletons; the top ten hold less than 25%. The material sequenced was tumor tissue. The receptor comes from a female donor with papillary thyroid cancer or a benign thyroid nodule (not recorded which). Some clones in this sample may be carry-over from other donors' samples. This chain links TRBV20-1 with TRBJ1-4, with no clear D. The CDR3 is CSARDEEEKLFF. The CDR3 DNA reads as TGCAGCGCTAGAGATGAGGAGGAAAAACTGTTTTTT.